These 23 T cell receptor beta chains share one sample of origin, sequenced in a study of cytomegalovirus exposure and HLA in healthy donors. PCR primers comprised 60 Vbeta and 13 Jbeta primers. TCRdb's table, derived via immunoSEQ multiplex PCR, lists solely in-frame clones and lacks some. Reported are roughly 58,000 clones; the ten largest clones contain 11%. The specimen sequenced was PBMCs. Every receptor here comes from a woman aged 45-65 years in good health and CMV-seropositive.

This chain links TRBV5-1 with TRBJ2-2; 16 bases align to TRBD2. Trimming at V came to 7 bases and at J to 6 bases, leaving 9 bases not matched to a gene. In germline, CDR1 is SGHRS, CDR2 YFSETQ. The CDR3 totals 17 residues. The CDR3 loop reads CASGGLAGGLVSGELFF. The CDR3 DNA follows: TGCGCCAGCGGGGGACTAGCGGGGGGGCTGGTCTCCGGGGAGCTGTTTTTT.

This chain joins TRBV27 and TRBJ2-4, with no clear D. This CDR3 is built from 15 residues. The V end lost 4 bases, the J end lost 0 bases, and 10 bases lay between the germline ends. The germline V gene has CDR1 MNHEY and CDR2 SMNVEV (reference sequence). Here the CDR3 DNA reads TGTGCCAGCAGTTCCCTCGGAGTAGCCAAAAACATTCAGTACTTC. Its translation is CASSSLGVAKNIQYF.

The chain has TRBV5-8 and TRBJ1-2; D may be TRBD1 (5 bases). This CDR3 is built from 13 residues. Germline V gives CDR1 SGHTS, CDR2 YDEGEE. V was pared by 0 bases and J by 8 bases, with 11 bases between. The chain's CDR3 is CASSLDRLGGYTF. For the CDR3, the DNA is TGTGCCAGCAGCTTGGACAGGCTAGGGGGCTACACCTTC.

This rearrangement joins TRBV18 to TRBJ2-7; TRBD1 aligns across 8 bases. Losses at the gene ends were 4 bases for V and 6 bases for J; bases not matched to a gene: 5. The CDR3 totals 13 residues. Per the germline V gene, CDR1 is KGHSH and CDR2 is LQKENI. The chain's CDR3 is CASSLGQGSEQYF. The CDR3 nucleotides read TGTGCCAGCTCACTCGGACAGGGTTCCGAGCAGTACTTC.

This chain connects TRBV19 to TRBJ2-5; 7 nucleotides agree with TRBD1. Germline values: CDR1 LNHDA, CDR2 SQIVND (reference sequence). This CDR3 region has 16 residues. With V trimmed by 7 bases and J by 2 bases, 13 bases remained unmatched. This CDR3 reads CASTADGTAMQETQYF. In DNA form, the CDR3 reads TGTGCCAGTACCGCGGACGGGACAGCAATGCAAGAGACCCAGTACTTC.

V is TRBV2 and J is TRBJ2-1; possible D gene TRBD2, 6 bases. The CDR3 spans 12 residues. Trimming shortened V by 5 bases and J by 9 bases, and 11 bases separated the two germline ends. Looked up from germline, CDR1 is SNHLY and CDR2 is FYNNEI. The CDR3: CASSYLGGEQFF. The CDR3 region has the DNA TGTGCCAGCAGTTACCTGGGGGGTGAGCAGTTCTTC. The complete variable domain, with remaining parts taken from reference TRBV2 and TRBJ2-1, reads EPEVTQTPSHQVTQMGQEVILRCVPISNHLYFYWYRQILGQKVEFLVSFYNNEISEKSEIFDDQFSVERPDGSNFTLKIRSTKLEDSAMYFCASSYLGGEQFFGPGTRLTVL.

The chain couples TRBV10-3 to TRBJ1-5, with 8 bases identical to TRBD1. V gave up 4 bases and J gave up 7 bases; unmatched junction bases: 6. Germline values: CDR1 ENHRY, CDR2 SYGVKD. The CDR3 contains 14 residues. The CDR3 DNA sequence: TGTGCCATCAGTGCTCAGGGGGCGGGACAGCCCCAGCATTTT. This encodes CAISAQGAGQPQHF.

The V gene is TRBV5-1, the J gene TRBJ2-5, with 13 bases fitting TRBD2. Unmatched junction bases numbered 4, after V lost 4 bases and J lost 1 base. CDR1 is SGHRS, CDR2 YFSETQ, per germline. The CDR3 length is 16 residues. The CDR3 reads CASSKGLAGAQETQYF. The CDR3 DNA sequence: TGCGCCAGCAGCAAAGGACTAGCGGGAGCCCAAGAGACCCAGTACTTC. The full variable domain, completed using reference TRBV5-1 and TRBJ2-5, is KAGVTQTPRYLIKTRGQQVTLSCSPISGHRSVSWYQQTPGQGLQFLFEYFSETQRNKGNFPGRFSGRQFSNSRSEMNVSTLELGDSALYLCASSKGLAGAQETQYFGPGTRLLVL.

V and J are TRBV9 and TRBJ1-1; possible D gene TRBD1, 5 bases. The CDR3 is made up of 15 amino acids. Trimming removed 4 bases at V and 2 bases at J, with 15 bases between. Per germline, CDR1 SGDLS and CDR2 YYNGEE. CDR3 nucleotides: TGTGCCAGCAGCCCGCGGGGGTTCTCTAACACTGAAGCTTTCTTT. Amino acids: CASSPRGFSNTEAFF.

V usage is TRBV30 and J usage is TRBJ1-4; possible D gene TRBD1, 6 bases. The CDR3 covers 15 residues. V lost 0 bases and J 6 bases, leaving 14 bases between the germline ends. Germline-derived CDR1 and CDR2 are GTSNPN and SVGIG (reference sequence). The CDR3: CAWSVLGARDEKLFF. The CDR3 nucleotides are TGTGCCTGGAGTGTACTGGGGGCTCGGGATGAAAAACTGTTTTTT.

The V gene is TRBV4-3, the J gene TRBJ1-6, with 9 bases aligning to TRBD1. Trimming cost V 6 bases and J 5 bases; bases outside gene matches: 5. The germline CDR1 and CDR2 sequences are LGHNA and YSLEER. The CDR3 totals 15 residues. This CDR3 reads CASRLGTGHNSPLHF. DNA of the CDR3: TGCGCCAGCAGACTGGGGACAGGGCATAATTCACCCCTCCACTTT.

The V and J genes are TRBV18 and TRBJ2-5; 7 bases line up with TRBD2. J lost 3 bases, V lost 2 bases, and 9 bases had no gene match. CDR1 is KGHSH and CDR2 is LQKENI in the germline V gene. The CDR3 extends over 16 amino acids. The CDR3 region has the DNA TGTGCCAGCTCACCAAACTTGGGACTACAAGAAGAGACCCAGTACTTC. Amino acids: CASSPNLGLQEETQYF. Full variable domain (rest looked up from reference TRBV18 and TRBJ2-5): NAGVMQNPRHLVRRRGQEARLRCSPMKGHSHVYWYRQLPEEGLKFMVYLQKENIIDESGMPKERFSAEFPKEGPSILRIQQVVRGDSAAYFCASSPNLGLQEETQYFGPGTRLLVL.

Concerning this clone itself: The junction and the germline gene differ at one end; a read error may be behind it. The rearrangement links TRBV5-1 to TRBJ1-5, with TRBD1 matching over 7 bases. This CDR3 is 15 amino acids long. Germline V gene data show CDR1 as SGHRS and CDR2 as YFSETQ. CDR3 sequence (DNA): TGCGCCAGCAGTTCGCCACAGGGGAGCACTCAGCCCCAGCATTTT. As protein: CASSSPQGSTQPQHF. The full variable domain, its missing parts supplied by reference TRBV5-1 and TRBJ1-5, is KAGVTQTPRYLIKTRGQQVTLSCSPISGHRSVSWYQQTPGQGLQFLFEYFSETQRNKGNFPGRFSGRQFSNSRSEMNVSTLELGDSALYLCASSSPQGSTQPQHFGDGTRLSIL.

J is TRBJ2-5 and V is TRBV6-5; D unresolved. Germline V gene sequence: CDR1 MNHEY, CDR2 SVGAGI. V lost 0 bases to trimming and J lost 5 bases, with 13 bases between them. This CDR3 has 15 amino acids. The DNA for the CDR3 is TGTGCCAGCAGTTACTCGAGAATCCACGGTGAGACCCAGTACTTC. This translates into CASSYSRIHGETQYF.

The gene calls are TRBV27 and TRBJ1-2; D is ambiguous. Germline loops: CDR1 MNHEY, CDR2 SMNVEV (reference sequence). CDR3 length: 14 residues. Trimming removed 2 bases at V and 4 bases at J, with 11 bases between. CDR3 residues: CASSLVRTSYGYTF. The CDR3 coding sequence is TGTGCCAGCAGTTTAGTACGGACTTCCTATGGCTACACCTTC.

The J gene is TRBJ2-5, the V gene TRBV7-9; 7 positions agree with TRBD1. V lost 5 bases to trimming and J lost 3 bases; unmatched junction nucleotides: 6. This CDR3 has 14 amino acids. Germline CDR1 SEHNR, CDR2 FQNEAQ (reference sequence). CDR3 coding DNA: TGTGCCAGCAGCCAAGAGGGACAGAAAGAGACCCAGTACTTC. It yields the protein CASSQEGQKETQYF.

The rearrangement links TRBV7-9 to TRBJ2-7, with D uncertain. With 5 bases removed from V and 6 bases from J, the gap between germline ends came to 14 bases. Germline CDR1 and CDR2: SEHNR and FQNEAQ (reference sequence). There are 13 residues in the CDR3. The CDR3 reads CASSPKAQFEQYF. Written as DNA, the CDR3 is TGTGCCAGCAGCCCGAAAGCCCAATTCGAGCAGTACTTC.

This clone is called medium-sized based on its frequency. The CDR3 sequence: CASSLRGNEAFF. CDR3 DNA sequence: TGTGCCAGCAGCTTGCGGGGAAATGAAGCTTTCTTT. The chain uses TRBV5-6 and TRBJ1-1; D call uncertain. The CDR3 covers 12 residues. The germline V gene encodes CDR1 SGHDT and CDR2 YYEEEE. V was shortened by 1 base and J by 7 bases, with 8 bases between the two germline ends.

The chain joins TRBV6-6 to TRBJ1-4, with D possibly being TRBD1 (5 bases). The CDR3 has 15 amino acids. Germline V gene lookup returns CDR1 MNHNY and CDR2 SVGAGI (reference sequence). V gave up 2 bases and J gave up 8 bases, with 15 bases separating them. Here the CDR3 DNA reads TGTGCCAGCAGTTACGACAGTTTTGTGGAGGAAAAACTGTTTTTT. Its translation is CASSYDSFVEEKLFF.

CDR3 bases: TGCGCCAGCAGTTTGACTAGCGGGAACCAAGAGACCCAGTACTTC. Translated, it gives CASSLTSGNQETQYF. This sequence joins TRBV10-2 and TRBJ2-5; the match to TRBD2 covers 11 bases. Trimming removed 5 bases from V and 0 bases from J; junction bases left unmatched: 2. CDR3 length equals 15 residues. From germline, CDR1 is WSHSY and CDR2 SAAADI.

This sequence joins TRBV19 and TRBJ2-5; possibly TRBD1 for D (6 bases). CDR1 and CDR2 from the germline V gene are LNHDA and SQIVND (reference sequence). V lost 5 bases and J lost 5, with 12 bases in between. The CDR3 sequence is 13 residues long. CDR3 nucleotide sequence: TGTGCCAGTAGTCAGACAGGTGCCGAGACCCAGTACTTC. As protein: CASSQTGAETQYF.

This sequence joins TRBV11-2 and TRBJ1-2; D call uncertain. The germline V gene has CDR1 SGHAT and CDR2 FQNNGV. There are 13 residues in the CDR3. V was shortened by 5 bases and J by 4 bases, with 11 bases between the two germline ends. In DNA form, the CDR3 reads TGTGCCAGCAGCGCCCTGGCAGGCTATGGCTACACCTTC. Translation gives CASSALAGYGYTF.

This chain joins TRBV7-9 and TRBJ2-3; perhaps TRBD1 as D (5 bases). Trimming pared 1 base from V and 2 bases from J, leaving 16 bases between. The CDR3 runs to 17 residues. Germline-derived CDR1 and CDR2 are SEHNR and FQNEAQ (reference sequence). The CDR3 sequence is CASSLGVGAVSTDTQYF. CDR3 DNA sequence: TGTGCCAGCAGCTTAGGTGTTGGGGCGGTGTCCACAGATACGCAGTATTTT.